These T cell receptor beta chains were read from a single sample in a study of T cell responses to AZD1222 COVID-19 vaccine. Clones were read by immunoSEQ multiplex PCR, and TCRdb kept only the in-frame ones, dropping some. Of approximately 110,000 clones listed, 88% are singletons. The starting material was peripheral blood, obtained on day 0 of MenACWY control vaccination. These TCRs come from an adult in good health. Each CDR3 is given without its conserved first and last residue. Fields, in order: V gene, J gene, CDR3 protein.

V: TRBV6-1; J: TRBJ2-7; CDR3: ASSEARGREQY
V: TRBV7-9; J: TRBJ2-7; CDR3: ASSLEFGPSPYEQY
V: TRBV24-1; J: TRBJ1-5; CDR3: ATSDLQSNQPQH
V: TRBV7-2; J: TRBJ2-5; CDR3: ASSTGGESQETQY
V: TRBV27; J: TRBJ1-5; CDR3: ASSPSYNQPQH
V: TRBV7-2; J: TRBJ2-1; CDR3: ASSLVAERREQF
V: TRBV9; J: TRBJ2-5; CDR3: ASSGRQVETQY
V: TRBV27; J: TRBJ1-6; CDR3: ASRPGAPPIDSPLH
V: TRBV7-3; J: TRBJ2-7; CDR3: ASSLIGRSYEQY
V: TRBV30; J: TRBJ2-5; CDR3: AWSVPSRTLMETQY
V: TRBV6-6; J: TRBJ1-2; CDR3: ASRPQGAHPSGYT
V: TRBV19; J: TRBJ2-1; CDR3: ASSPRLGGPVDNEQF